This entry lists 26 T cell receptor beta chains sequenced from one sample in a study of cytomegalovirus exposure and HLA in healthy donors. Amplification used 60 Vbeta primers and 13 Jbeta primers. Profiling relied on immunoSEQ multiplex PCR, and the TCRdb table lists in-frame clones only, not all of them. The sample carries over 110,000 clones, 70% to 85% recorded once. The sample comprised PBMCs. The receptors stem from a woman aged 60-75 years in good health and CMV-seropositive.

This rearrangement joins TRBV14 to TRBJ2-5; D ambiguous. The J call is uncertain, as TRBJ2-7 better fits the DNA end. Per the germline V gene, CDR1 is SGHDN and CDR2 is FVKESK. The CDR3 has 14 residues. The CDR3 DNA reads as TGTGCCAGCAGCCAAGCGTTCGTCGTCGCCGAGCAGTACTTC. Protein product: CASSQAFVVAEQYF.

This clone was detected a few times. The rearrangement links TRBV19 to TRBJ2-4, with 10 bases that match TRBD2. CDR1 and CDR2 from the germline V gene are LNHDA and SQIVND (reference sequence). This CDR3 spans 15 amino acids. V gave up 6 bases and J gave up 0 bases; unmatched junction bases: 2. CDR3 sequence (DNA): TGTGCCAGTAGACTAGCGGGACAAGCCAAAAACATTCAGTACTTC. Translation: CASRLAGQAKNIQYF.

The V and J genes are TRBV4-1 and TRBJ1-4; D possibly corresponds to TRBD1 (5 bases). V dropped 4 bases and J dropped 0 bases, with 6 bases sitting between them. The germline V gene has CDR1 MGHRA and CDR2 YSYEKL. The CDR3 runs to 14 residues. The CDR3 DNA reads TGCGCCAGCAGCCTGACAGCAACTAATGAAAAACTGTTTTTT. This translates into CASSLTATNEKLFF.

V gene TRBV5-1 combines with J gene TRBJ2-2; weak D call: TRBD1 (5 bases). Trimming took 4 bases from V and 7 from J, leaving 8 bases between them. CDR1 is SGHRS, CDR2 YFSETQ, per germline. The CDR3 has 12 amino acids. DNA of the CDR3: TGCGCCAGCAGCCAGGGTGGCGGGGAGCTGTTTTTT. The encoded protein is CASSQGGGELFF.

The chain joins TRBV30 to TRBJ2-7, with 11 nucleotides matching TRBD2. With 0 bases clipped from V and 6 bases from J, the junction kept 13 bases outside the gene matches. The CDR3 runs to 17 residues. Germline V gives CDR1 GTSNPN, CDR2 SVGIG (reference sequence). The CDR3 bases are TGTGCCTGGAGTGTATCCAGAACTAGCGGGAGCCCCTCCGAGCAGTACTTC. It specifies CAWSVSRTSGSPSEQYF. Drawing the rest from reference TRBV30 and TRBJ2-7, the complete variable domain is SQTIHQWPATLVQPVGSPLSLECTVEGTSNPNLYWYRQAAGRGLQLLFYSVGIGQISSEVPQNLSASRPQDRQFILSSKKLLLSDSGFYLCAWSVSRTSGSPSEQYFGPGTRLTVT.

This chain's CDR3 is CAWSVKGGGSSYEQYF. The CDR3 DNA is TGTGCCTGGAGTGTAAAGGGAGGCGGGTCCTCCTACGAGCAGTACTTC. V usage is TRBV30 and J usage is TRBJ2-7, with D maybe TRBD2 (6 bases). Trimming removed 0 bases at V and 0 bases at J, with 15 bases between. Germline loops: CDR1 GTSNPN, CDR2 SVGIG (reference sequence). The CDR3 runs 16 residues.

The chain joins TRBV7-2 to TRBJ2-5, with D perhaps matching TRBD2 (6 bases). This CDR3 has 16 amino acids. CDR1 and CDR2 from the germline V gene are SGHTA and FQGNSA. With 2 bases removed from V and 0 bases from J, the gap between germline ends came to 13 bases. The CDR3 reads CASSLFGRGYQETQYF. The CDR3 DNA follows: TGTGCCAGCAGCTTATTTGGTCGGGGGTACCAAGAGACCCAGTACTTC.

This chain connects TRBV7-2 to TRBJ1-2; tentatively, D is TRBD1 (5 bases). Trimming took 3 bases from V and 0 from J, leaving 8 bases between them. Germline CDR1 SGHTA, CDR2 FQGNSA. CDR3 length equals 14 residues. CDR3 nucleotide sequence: TGTGCCAGCAGCTTGGGGCCGACTAACTATGGCTACACCTTC. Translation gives CASSLGPTNYGYTF.

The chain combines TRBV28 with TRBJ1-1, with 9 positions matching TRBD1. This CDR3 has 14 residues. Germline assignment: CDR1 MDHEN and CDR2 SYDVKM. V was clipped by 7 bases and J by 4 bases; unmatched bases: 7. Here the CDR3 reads CASTQGQGRTEAFF. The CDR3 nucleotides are TGTGCCAGCACCCAGGGACAGGGACGCACTGAAGCTTTCTTT.

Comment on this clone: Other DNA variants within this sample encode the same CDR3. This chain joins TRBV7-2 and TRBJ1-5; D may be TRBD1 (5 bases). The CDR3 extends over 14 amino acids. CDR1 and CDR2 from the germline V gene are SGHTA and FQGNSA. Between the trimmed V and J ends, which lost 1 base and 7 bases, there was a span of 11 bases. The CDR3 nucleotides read TGTGCCAGCAGCTTAGTGGCGGGGGACCAGCCCCAGCATTTT. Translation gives CASSLVAGDQPQHF.

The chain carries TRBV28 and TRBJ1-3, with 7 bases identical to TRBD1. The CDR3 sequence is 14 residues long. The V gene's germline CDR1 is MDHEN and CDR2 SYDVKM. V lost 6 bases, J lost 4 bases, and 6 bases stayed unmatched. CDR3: CASSIPGQGNTIYF. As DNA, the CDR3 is TGTGCCAGCAGCATTCCGGGACAGGGAAACACCATATATTTT.

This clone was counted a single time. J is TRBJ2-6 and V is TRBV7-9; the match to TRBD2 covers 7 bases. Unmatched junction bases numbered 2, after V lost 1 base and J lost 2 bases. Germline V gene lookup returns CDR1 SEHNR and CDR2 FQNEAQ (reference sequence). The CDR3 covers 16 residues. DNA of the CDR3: TGTGCCAGCAGCTTAGTCGGGAGGCCTGGGGCCAACGTCCTGACTTTC. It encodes CASSLVGRPGANVLTF.

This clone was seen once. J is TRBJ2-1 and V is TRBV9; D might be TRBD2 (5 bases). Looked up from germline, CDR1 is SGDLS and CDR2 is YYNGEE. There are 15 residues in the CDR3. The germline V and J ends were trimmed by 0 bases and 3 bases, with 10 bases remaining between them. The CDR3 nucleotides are TGTGCCAGCAGCGTAGATTCGAGCGGCTACAATGAGCAGTTCTTC. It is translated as CASSVDSSGYNEQFF. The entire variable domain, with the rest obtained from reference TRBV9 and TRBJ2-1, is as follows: DSGVTQTPKHLITATGQRVTLRCSPRSGDLSVYWYQQSLDQGLQFLIQYYNGEERAKGNILERFSAQQFPDLHSELNLSSLELGDSALYFCASSVDSSGYNEQFFGPGTRLTVL.

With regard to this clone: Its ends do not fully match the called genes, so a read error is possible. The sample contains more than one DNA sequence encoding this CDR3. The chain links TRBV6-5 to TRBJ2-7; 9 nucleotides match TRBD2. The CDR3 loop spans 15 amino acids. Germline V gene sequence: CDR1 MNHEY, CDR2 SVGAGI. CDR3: CASSSAGSGRNEQYF. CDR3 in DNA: TGCGCCAGCAGTTCCGCCGGTAGCGGGAGAAACGAGCAGTACTTC.

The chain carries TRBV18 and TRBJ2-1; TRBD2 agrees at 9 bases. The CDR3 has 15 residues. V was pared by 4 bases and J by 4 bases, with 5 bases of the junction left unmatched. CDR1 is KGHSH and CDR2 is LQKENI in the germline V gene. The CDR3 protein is CASSLREGEYNEQFF. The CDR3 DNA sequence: TGTGCCAGCTCACTGCGGGAGGGGGAATACAATGAGCAGTTCTTC.

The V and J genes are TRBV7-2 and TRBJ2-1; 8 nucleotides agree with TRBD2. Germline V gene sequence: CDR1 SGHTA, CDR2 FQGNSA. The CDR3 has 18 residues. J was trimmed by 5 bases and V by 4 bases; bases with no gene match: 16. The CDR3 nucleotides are TGTGCCAGCAGCTCCCCCGAAGGGACGTCTAGCGGGCACAATGAGCAGTTCTTC. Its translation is CASSSPEGTSSGHNEQFF. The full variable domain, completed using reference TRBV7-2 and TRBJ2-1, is GAGVSQSPSNKVTEKGKDVELRCDPISGHTALYWYRQSLGQGLEFLIYFQGNSAPDKSGLPSDRFSAERTGGSVSTLTIQRTQQEDSAVYLCASSSPEGTSSGHNEQFFGPGTRLTVL.

In DNA, the CDR3 is TGTGCCAGCAGCTTAGCGGGGACAGGGGAGATCACCGGGGAGCTGTTTTTT. As protein: CASSLAGTGEITGELFF. The chain is built from TRBV7-9 and TRBJ2-2, with TRBD1 matching 10 bases. Germline CDR1 is SEHNR and CDR2 is FQNEAQ (reference sequence). Trimming at V came to 0 bases and at J to 4 bases, leaving 5 bases not matched to a gene. CDR3 size: 17 residues.

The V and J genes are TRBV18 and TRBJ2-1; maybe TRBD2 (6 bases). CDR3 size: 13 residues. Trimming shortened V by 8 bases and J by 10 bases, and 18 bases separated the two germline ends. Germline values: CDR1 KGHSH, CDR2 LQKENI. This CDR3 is CASPSGASAEQFF. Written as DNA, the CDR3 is TGTGCCAGCCCTTCCGGGGCTAGCGCCGAGCAGTTCTTC.

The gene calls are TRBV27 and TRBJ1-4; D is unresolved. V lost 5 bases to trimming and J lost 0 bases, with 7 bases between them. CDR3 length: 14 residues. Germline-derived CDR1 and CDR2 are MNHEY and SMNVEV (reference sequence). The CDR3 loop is CASSPSATNEKLFF. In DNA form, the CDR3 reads TGTGCCAGCAGTCCCTCGGCAACTAATGAAAAACTGTTTTTT.

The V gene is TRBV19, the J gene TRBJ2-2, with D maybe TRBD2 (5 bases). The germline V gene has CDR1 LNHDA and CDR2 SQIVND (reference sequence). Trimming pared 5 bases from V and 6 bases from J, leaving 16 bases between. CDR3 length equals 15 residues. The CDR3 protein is CASSALTTRAGELFF. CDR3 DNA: TGTGCCAGTAGTGCCCTGACTACCCGGGCCGGGGAGCTGTTTTTT.

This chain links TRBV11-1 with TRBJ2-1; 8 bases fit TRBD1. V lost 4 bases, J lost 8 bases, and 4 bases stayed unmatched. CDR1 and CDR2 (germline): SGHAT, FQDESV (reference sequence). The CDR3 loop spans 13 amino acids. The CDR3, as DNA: TGTGCCAGCAGCTCGACAGGGGACGATGAGCAGTTCTTC. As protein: CASSSTGDDEQFF.

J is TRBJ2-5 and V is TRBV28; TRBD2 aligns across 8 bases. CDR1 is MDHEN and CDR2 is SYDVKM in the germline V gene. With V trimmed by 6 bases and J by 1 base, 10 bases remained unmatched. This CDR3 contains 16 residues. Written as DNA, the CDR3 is TGTGCCAGCAGCACGAAACTAGCGGCACTCCAAGAGACCCAGTACTTC. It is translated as CASSTKLAALQETQYF. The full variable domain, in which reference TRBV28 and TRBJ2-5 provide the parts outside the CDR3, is DVKVTQSSRYLVKRTGEKVFLECVQDMDHENMFWYRQDPGLGLRLIYFSYDVKMKEKGDIPEGYSVSREKKERFSLILESASTNQTSMYLCASSTKLAALQETQYFGPGTRLLVL.

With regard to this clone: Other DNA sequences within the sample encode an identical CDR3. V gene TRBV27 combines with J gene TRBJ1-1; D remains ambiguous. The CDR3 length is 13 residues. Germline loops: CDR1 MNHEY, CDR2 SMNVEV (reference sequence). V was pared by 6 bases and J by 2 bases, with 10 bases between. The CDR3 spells CASSRTYNTEAFF. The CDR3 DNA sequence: TGTGCCAGCAGCCGTACATACAACACTGAAGCTTTCTTT.

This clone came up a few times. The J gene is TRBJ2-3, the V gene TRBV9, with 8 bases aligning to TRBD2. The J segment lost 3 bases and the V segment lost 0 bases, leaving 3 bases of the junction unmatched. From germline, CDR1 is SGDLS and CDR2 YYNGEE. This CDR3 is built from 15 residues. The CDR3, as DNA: TGTGCCAGCAGCGTAGGAGCGGGAGTGACAGATACGCAGTATTTT. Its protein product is CASSVGAGVTDTQYF.

CDR3 bases: TGTGCCAGTAGTATCGGACAGCAGGGGGCGAGTGGCTACACCTTC. Protein: CASSIGQQGASGYTF. The rearrangement uses TRBV19 and TRBJ1-2; TRBD1 aligns across 8 bases. The CDR3 consists of 15 residues. The V segment lost 3 bases and the J segment 7 bases; nucleotides outside the gene matches: 10. CDR1 LNHDA and CDR2 SQIVND come from the germline V gene (reference sequence). The variable domain in full, completed from reference TRBV19 and TRBJ1-2, reads DGGITQSPKYLFRKEGQNVTLSCEQNLNHDAMYWYRQDPGQGLRLIYYSQIVNDFQKGDIAEGYSVSREKKESFPLTVTSAQKNPTAFYLCASSIGQQGASGYTFGSGTRLTVV.

The CDR3 region is CASSQGTSGNRDEQFF. The CDR3 DNA reads as TGCGCCAGCAGCCAAGGGACTAGCGGTAATAGGGATGAGCAGTTCTTC. The chain couples TRBV4-3 to TRBJ2-1; 10 nucleotides agree with TRBD2. The CDR3 contains 16 residues. V lost 1 base to trimming and J lost 8 bases; unmatched junction nucleotides: 8. In germline, CDR1 is LGHNA, CDR2 YSLEER.